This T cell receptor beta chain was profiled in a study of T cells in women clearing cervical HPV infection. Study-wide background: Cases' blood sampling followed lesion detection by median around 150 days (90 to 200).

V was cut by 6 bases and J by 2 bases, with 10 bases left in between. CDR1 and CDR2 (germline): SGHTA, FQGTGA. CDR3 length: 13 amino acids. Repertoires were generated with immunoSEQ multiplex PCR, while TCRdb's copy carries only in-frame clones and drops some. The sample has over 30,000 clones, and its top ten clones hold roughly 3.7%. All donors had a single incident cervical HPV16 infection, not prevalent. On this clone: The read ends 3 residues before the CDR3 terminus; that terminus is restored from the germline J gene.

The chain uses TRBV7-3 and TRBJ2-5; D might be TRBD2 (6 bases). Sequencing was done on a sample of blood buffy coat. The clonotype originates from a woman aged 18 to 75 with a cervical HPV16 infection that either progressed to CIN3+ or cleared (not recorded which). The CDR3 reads CASRSGTQETQYF. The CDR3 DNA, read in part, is TGTGCCAGCAGGTCAGGGACTCAAGAGACC.